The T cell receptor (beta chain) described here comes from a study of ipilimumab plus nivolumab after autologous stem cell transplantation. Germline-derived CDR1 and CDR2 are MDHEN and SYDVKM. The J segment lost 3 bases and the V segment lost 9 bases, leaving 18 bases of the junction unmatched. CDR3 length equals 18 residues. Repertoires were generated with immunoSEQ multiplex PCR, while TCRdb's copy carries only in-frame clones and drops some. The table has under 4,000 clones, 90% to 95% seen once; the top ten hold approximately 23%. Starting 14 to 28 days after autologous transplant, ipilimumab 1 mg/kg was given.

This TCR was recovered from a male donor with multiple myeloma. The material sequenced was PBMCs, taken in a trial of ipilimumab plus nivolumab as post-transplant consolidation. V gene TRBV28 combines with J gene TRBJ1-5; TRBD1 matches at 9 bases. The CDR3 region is CASQPKPGQGGLNQPQHF. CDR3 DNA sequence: TGTGCCAGTCAACCAAAGCCGGGACAGGGAGGGCTCAATCAGCCCCAGCATTTT.